This TCR beta chain derives from a study of T cells after yellow fever vaccination. About the study: In the case of low-cell-number fractions, SMART-Seq v4 Ultra Low Input was used for preparation.

The V gene's germline CDR1 is WSHSY and CDR2 SAAADI. Trimming took 0 bases from V and 1 from J; bases not matched to a gene: 1. The CDR3 has 15 residues. Template-switching 5'RACE yielded the TCR cDNA; a universal primer site and UMIs were added in the process. TCRdb passed the 5' RACE reads through MiXCR, listing each CDR3 protein once. This sample has about 150,000 distinct CDR3 sequences, with under 8% found just once. Study findings and constraints: Clonotypes appearing in both CD4 and CD8 compartments existed, and their share was small.

There are a few counts of this clonotype. The antigen remains undetermined. This clonotype originated in a man aged 30-40 years who received the YFV17D yellow fever vaccine. Sequencing used CD4+ T cells sorted from PBMCs, obtained 10 days after the yellow fever booster vaccination. The chain is built from TRBV10-2 and TRBJ1-1, with TRBD1 identical over 8 bases. As DNA, the CDR3 is TGCGCCAGCAGTGAGTCGACAGGGGAGAACACTGAAGCTTTCTTT. It is translated as CASSESTGENTEAFF.